This passage covers 14 T cell receptor beta chains from one sample sequenced in a study of read filtering for tumor transcriptome and immune sequencing (dated by TCRdb to 2018 to 2020). The sequencer was an Illumina HiSeq 4000. The Immunoverse kit was used to build TCR libraries from 400 to 500 ng RNA, with molecular barcoded adaptors covering alpha/delta and beta/gamma chains. The public sequencing data were trimmed at Q25 with fastp and processed into clonotypes with MiXCR by TCRdb, which kept only in-frame beta chains. One record per CDR3 amino acid sequence lists the most common genes and DNA. Across this sample there are about 24,000 distinct CDR3 sequences, with approximately 22% seen only once. The leading ten clones occupy 45% to 50% of the sample. The material sequenced was a population of CD138-negative cells sorted from bone marrow. The cell subset or site label, as the study defines it: bone marrow mononuclear cells depleted of CD138+ plasma/myeloma cells by negative magnetic selection. These receptors originate from a donor at least 40 years old with multiple myeloma.

On this clonotype: The CDR3 does not close with the conserved phenylalanine or tryptophan, likely indicating a read error. The V call is TRBV7-2, the J call TRBJ2-3; TRBD2 agrees at 9 bases. The J segment lost 7 bases and the V segment lost 4 bases, leaving 9 bases of the junction unmatched. Looked up from germline, CDR1 is SGHTA and CDR2 is FQGNSA. CDR3 length equals 15 residues. CDR3 DNA sequence: TGTGCCAGCAGCTACAGCGGGGGGCGGCCAAATACGCAGTATTTA. This translates into CASSYSGGRPNTQYL.

This clonotype was seen many times. V gene TRBV19 combines with J gene TRBJ1-1; D is unresolved. V lost 2 bases and J lost 3, with 7 bases in between. The CDR3 loop spans 13 amino acids. CDR1 and CDR2 from the germline V gene are LNHDA and SQIVND (reference sequence). The CDR3: CASSINLDTEAFF. The DNA of the CDR3 is TGTGCCAGTAGTATAAACTTAGACACTGAAGCTTTCTTT.

This clonotype has at least ten counts. This chain connects TRBV7-8 to TRBJ1-1, with D possibly being TRBD1 (6 bases). The CDR3 sequence is 14 residues long. CDR1 is SGHVS, CDR2 FQNEAQ, per germline. The V and J ends lost 5 bases and 0 bases respectively, with 10 bases between them. CDR3 protein: CASSRDRMNTEAFF. The CDR3 DNA is TGTGCCAGCAGCAGAGACAGGATGAACACTGAAGCTTTCTTT.

The table lists this clonotype with a few counts. V is TRBV20-1 and J is TRBJ1-1; no reliable D call. CDR3 size: 13 residues. Per the germline V gene, CDR1 is DFQATT and CDR2 is SNEGSKA (reference sequence). V shed 2 bases and J shed 2 bases, with 9 bases lying between them. The CDR3 nucleotides read TGCAGTGCTAGAAAGGGTAAAAACACTGAAGCTTTCTTT. This encodes CSARKGKNTEAFF.

This clonotype was seen a handful of times. The V call is TRBV6-1, the J call TRBJ2-3; a weak D match, TRBD2 (7 bases). Trimming stripped 8 bases from V and 6 bases from J, with 21 bases between. CDR1 is MNHNS, CDR2 SASEGT, per germline. The CDR3 has 15 amino acids. CDR3 sequence: CASSELGGAMDTQYF. The CDR3 nucleotides read TGTGCCAGCTCTGAATTGGGGGGGGCTATGGATACGCAGTATTTT.

The chain links TRBV12-3 or TRBV12-4 to TRBJ2-5; D uncertain. Trimming removed 1 base from V and 2 bases from J, with 5 bases in between. The CDR3 spans 13 residues. The CDR3 reads CASSLGAQETQYF. DNA of the CDR3: TGTGCCAGCAGTTTAGGGGCACAAGAGACCCAGTACTTC.

A note on this clonotype: A junction boundary mismatches the germline segment, possibly from a read error. The chain is built from TRBV18 and TRBJ2-2; D is possibly TRBD1 (6 bases). CDR1 is KGHSH, CDR2 LQKENI, per germline. The CDR3 length is 16 residues. The CDR3 is CASSPISQGRAGELLF. In DNA, the CDR3 is TGTGCCAGCTCACCGATTTCACAGGGTCGGGCCGGGGAGCTGCTTTTT.

About this clonotype itself: At one end, the junction sequence differs from germline, possibly due to a read error. V gene TRBV11-2 combines with J gene TRBJ2-5; D remains ambiguous. The CDR3 is made up of 12 amino acids. Germline CDR1 is SGHAT and CDR2 is FQNNGV. The CDR3 reads CAISAVGETQYF. The CDR3 DNA reads TGTGCCATCAGCGCTGTTGGAGAGACCCAGTACTTC.

As for this clonotype: A far larger clone is a single base away, which makes a read error likely. Without the conserved terminal phenylalanine or tryptophan, this CDR3 likely stems from a read error. This chain joins TRBV10-3 and TRBJ1-1; D not resolved. V shed 10 bases and J shed 1 base, with 7 bases lying between them. Germline-derived CDR1 and CDR2 are ENHRY and SYGVKD. This CDR3 is built from 11 residues. CDR3 protein: CASFGNTEAFS. The CDR3 nucleotides read TGTGCCAGCTTTGGGAACACTGAAGCTTTCTCT.

The chain employs TRBV11-2 and TRBJ2-6; 11 positions match TRBD1. The CDR3 extends over 18 amino acids. The germline gives CDR1 SGHAT, CDR2 FQNNGV. With 5 bases clipped from V and 1 base from J, the junction kept 7 bases outside the gene matches. CDR3 sequence reads: CASSPGTGGTSGANVLTF. The CDR3 region has the DNA TGTGCCAGCAGCCCAGGGACAGGGGGGACGTCTGGGGCCAACGTCCTGACTTTC.

This clonotype was counted only a few times. This chain connects TRBV6-2 or TRBV6-3 to TRBJ2-3; D uncertain. With 6 bases removed from V and 2 bases from J, the gap between germline ends came to 15 bases. The CDR3 covers 15 residues. The germline gives CDR1 MNHEY, CDR2 SVGEGT. The CDR3 DNA reads TGTGCCAGCAGATTCCTACGAGCCAACACAGATACGCAGTATTTT. Its protein product is CASRFLRANTDTQYF.

The rearrangement links TRBV14 to TRBJ1-3; the D is unclear. V was cut by 0 bases and J by 2 bases, with 8 bases left in between. The germline V gene encodes CDR1 SGHDN and CDR2 FVKESK. The CDR3 covers 15 residues. The CDR3 region is CASSQDATPGNTIYF. In nucleotides, the CDR3 is TGTGCCAGCAGCCAAGATGCGACACCTGGAAACACCATATATTTT.

This clonotype appeared many times. The rearrangement links TRBV3-1 to TRBJ1-1; no firm D call. Trimming removed 7 bases from V and 4 bases from J, with 13 bases in between. Germline V gene data show CDR1 as LGHDT and CDR2 as YNNKEL (reference sequence). This CDR3 is 13 amino acids long. CDR3 sequence (DNA): TGTGCCAGCACCACCAATACTTTCACTGAAGCTTTCTTT. Translation: CASTTNTFTEAFF.

This clonotype was seen only once. V gene TRBV20-1 combines with J gene TRBJ1-1; 8 positions agree with TRBD1. V trimming: 6 bases; J trimming: 0 bases; junction bases outside the gene matches: 9. Per germline, CDR1 DFQATT and CDR2 SNEGSKA (reference sequence). The CDR3 runs to 15 residues. CDR3 DNA: TGCAGTGCGTTCGACAGGGGCCAGATGAACACTGAAGCTTTCTTT. Amino acids: CSAFDRGQMNTEAFF.